Below are 28 T cell receptor beta chains sequenced from a single sample in a study of control samples from healthy donors and cancer patients. The protocol was immunoSEQ multiplex PCR, while the TCRdb copy is restricted to in-frame clones and leaves out a portion. The sample holds roughly 120,000 clones; about 92% are singletons and the top ten take approximately 1.7%. Source material: PBMCs. Every receptor here comes from a man aged 45-65 years with head and neck cancer.

J is TRBJ1-4 and V is TRBV6-5; 9 bases agree with TRBD1. Looked up from germline, CDR1 is MNHEY and CDR2 is SVGAGI. The CDR3 has 14 amino acids. Trimming cost V 6 bases and J 7 bases; bases outside gene matches: 6. The CDR3 is CASRKQGAGEKLFF. In DNA, the CDR3 is TGTGCCAGCAGGAAACAGGGGGCTGGTGAAAAACTGTTTTTT.

The chain is built from TRBV7-2 and TRBJ2-1; 15 bases line up with TRBD2. In germline, CDR1 is SGHTA, CDR2 FQGNSA. This CDR3 region has 18 residues. V dropped 5 bases and J dropped 7; count of bases not matched to a gene: 12. The DNA of the CDR3 is TGTGCCAGCAGCCCCCCGGGACTAGCGGGGGGCCGGGGGAATGAGCAGTTCTTC. It codes for CASSPPGLAGGRGNEQFF. Together with reference TRBV7-2 and TRBJ2-1, the CDR3 gives the full variable domain: GAGVSQSPSNKVTEKGKDVELRCDPISGHTALYWYRQSLGQGLEFLIYFQGNSAPDKSGLPSDRFSAERTGGSVSTLTIQRTQQEDSAVYLCASSPPGLAGGRGNEQFFGPGTRLTVL.

The chain has TRBV7-6 and TRBJ1-6; a possible D gene is TRBD1 (6 bases). The CDR3 is 21 amino acids. Trimming took 0 bases from V and 8 from J, leaving 29 bases between them. The germline gives CDR1 SGHVS, CDR2 FNYEAQ. This chain's CDR3 is CASSLARGPGQVIVGDSPLHF. The CDR3 bases are TGTGCCAGCAGCTTAGCCCGAGGACCGGGACAAGTGATAGTTGGAGATTCACCCCTCCACTTT.

This sequence joins TRBV5-8 and TRBJ1-5, with TRBD1 matching 7 bases. After removal of 4 bases from V and 11 bases from J, the junction contained 6 bases not matched to a gene. From germline, CDR1 is SGHTS and CDR2 YDEGEE. The CDR3 contains 12 residues. The CDR3 loop is CASSPAQGAQHF. The CDR3 DNA reads TGTGCCAGCAGCCCCGCCCAGGGGGCCCAGCATTTT.

The chain joins TRBV6-6 to TRBJ2-1, with a possible D match to TRBD2 (5 bases). The CDR3 is 14 residues long. Germline V lookup: CDR1 MNHNY, CDR2 SVGAGI (reference sequence). Deletions cut 4 bases from V and 3 bases from J, with 10 bases between. The CDR3 sequence: CASSWGSGYNEQFF. CDR3 nucleotide sequence: TGTGCCAGCAGTTGGGGAAGCGGCTACAATGAGCAGTTCTTC.

This rearrangement joins TRBV25-1 to TRBJ2-7, with 7 bases aligning to TRBD2. Losses at the gene ends were 6 bases for V and 2 bases for J; bases not matched to a gene: 4. Germline V gene lookup returns CDR1 MGHDK and CDR2 SYGVNS. The CDR3 is 13 amino acids. CDR3 sequence reads: CASSRLAAYEQYF. In DNA form, the CDR3 reads TGTGCCAGCAGCAGACTAGCCGCCTACGAGCAGTACTTC.

The V gene is TRBV4-2, the J gene TRBJ1-2, with TRBD1 identical over 9 bases. V was clipped by 6 bases and J by 5 bases; unmatched bases: 7. Germline assignment: CDR1 LGHNA and CDR2 YNFKEQ. The CDR3 runs to 14 residues. The CDR3 region is CASSPGQGTYGYTF. As DNA, the CDR3 is TGTGCCAGCAGTCCGGGACAGGGTACATATGGCTACACCTTC.

The chain uses TRBV28 and TRBJ2-3; 15 bases match TRBD2. The CDR3 consists of 18 residues. Germline trimming cut 5 bases from V and 3 bases from J; bases unmatched to any gene: 9. Germline CDR1 is MDHEN and CDR2 is SYDVKM. The DNA for the CDR3 is TGTGCCAGCAGTACCCCGGGACTAGCGGGGGGCGGGACAGATACGCAGTATTTT. Protein product: CASSTPGLAGGGTDTQYF.

This clone was seen only once. The chain combines TRBV19 with TRBJ1-1; weak D call: TRBD1 (5 bases). The CDR3 contains 14 residues. V gave up 7 bases and J gave up 9 bases, with 21 bases separating them. Germline loops: CDR1 LNHDA, CDR2 SQIVND (reference sequence). CDR3 region: CASTLGAGPVKAFF. Here the CDR3 DNA reads TGTGCCAGTACCTTAGGGGCAGGGCCCGTTAAAGCTTTCTTT. The full variable domain, rest sourced from reference TRBV19 and TRBJ1-1, is DGGITQSPKYLFRKEGQNVTLSCEQNLNHDAMYWYRQDPGQGLRLIYYSQIVNDFQKGDIAEGYSVSREKKESFPLTVTSAQKNPTAFYLCASTLGAGPVKAFFGQGTRLTVV.

The chain links TRBV9 to TRBJ2-7, with D possibly being TRBD2 (6 bases). Germline CDR1 SGDLS, CDR2 YYNGEE. The CDR3 contains 16 residues. Trimming shortened V by 4 bases and J by 3 bases, and 20 bases separated the two germline ends. The CDR3 sequence: CASSPRTGTGVYEQYF. The DNA for the CDR3 is TGTGCCAGCAGCCCCCGAACCGGGACGGGAGTCTACGAGCAGTACTTC.

This chain uses TRBV6-5 with TRBJ2-2; unclear D gene. Germline values: CDR1 MNHEY, CDR2 SVGAGI. Trimming took 4 bases from V and 5 from J, leaving 14 bases between them. The CDR3 runs 15 residues. DNA for the CDR3: TGTGCCAGCAGTTCCAGAGAGTACGGGACCGGGGAGCTGTTTTTT. Protein product: CASSSREYGTGELFF.

V and J are TRBV12-3 or TRBV12-4 and TRBJ2-3; D unresolved. The CDR3 consists of 12 residues. V was clipped by 4 bases and J by 4 bases, with 6 bases between them. CDR3 residues: CASSSLSDTQYF. The CDR3 DNA sequence: TGTGCCAGCAGTTCTCTGTCAGATACGCAGTATTTT.

The chain combines TRBV15 with TRBJ1-2; 7 nucleotides line up with TRBD1. Germline V gives CDR1 LNHNV, CDR2 YYDKDF (reference sequence). This CDR3 contains 16 residues. V shed 2 bases, J shed 4 bases, and the junction held 10 bases outside the gene matches. DNA for the CDR3: TGTGCCACCAGCAGAAGACAAGACAGGGACCCCTATGGCTACACCTTC. Encoded protein: CATSRRQDRDPYGYTF.

The chain uses TRBV30 and TRBJ1-2, with a weak D call TRBD1 (5 bases). The CDR3 sequence is 15 residues long. V lost 2 bases and J lost 2, with 15 bases in between. CDR1 and CDR2 from the germline V gene are GTSNPN and SVGIG (reference sequence). CDR3 nucleotides: TGTGCCTGGAGTAAGGGCCCAGGGTCGAACTATGGCTACACCTTC. It is translated as CAWSKGPGSNYGYTF.

This rearrangement joins TRBV15 to TRBJ1-1; D perhaps matches TRBD1 (5 bases). Germline CDR1 LNHNV, CDR2 YYDKDF (reference sequence). This CDR3 is 15 amino acids long. Trimming left V 5 bases short and J 1 base short, with 14 bases between. CDR3 residues: CATSERDLSNTEAFF. The CDR3 DNA reads TGTGCCACCAGCGAAAGGGACTTATCGAACACTGAAGCTTTCTTT.

V gene TRBV28 combines with J gene TRBJ1-4, with TRBD1 identical over 9 bases. CDR3 length equals 19 residues. Trimming at V came to 5 bases and at J to 2 bases, leaving 15 bases not matched to a gene. Germline values: CDR1 MDHEN, CDR2 SYDVKM. In DNA form, the CDR3 reads TGTGCCAGCAGTCTATCCGGGACAGGGATAATCGAGACTAATGAAAAACTGTTTTTT. Translation: CASSLSGTGIIETNEKLFF.

The gene calls are TRBV28 and TRBJ2-1; tentatively, D is TRBD1 or TRBD2 (5 bases each). CDR3 length: 15 residues. Between the trimmed V and J ends, which lost 2 bases and 8 bases, there was a span of 16 bases. CDR1 and CDR2 (germline): MDHEN, SYDVKM. The CDR3 reads CASSLRLGTTYEQFF. DNA of the CDR3: TGTGCCAGCAGTTTACGACTCGGGACCACCTATGAGCAGTTCTTC.

The rearrangement uses TRBV27 and TRBJ1-2; 8 bases line up with TRBD1. V gave up 6 bases and J gave up 7 bases; unmatched junction bases: 4. The length of the CDR3 is 12 residues. Germline V lookup: CDR1 MNHEY, CDR2 SMNVEV (reference sequence). The CDR3 nucleotides read TGTGCCAGCAGGCCGACAGGGGCTGGCTACACCTTC. Protein sequence: CASRPTGAGYTF.

CDR3 sequence: CASSFRDRAYNEQFF. The CDR3 region has the DNA TGTGCCAGCAGCTTTCGGGACAGGGCGTACAATGAGCAGTTCTTC. The chain couples TRBV7-2 to TRBJ2-1; the match to TRBD1 covers 9 bases. Germline CDR1 is SGHTA and CDR2 is FQGNSA. This CDR3 is 15 amino acids long. V trimming: 3 bases; J trimming: 4 bases; junction bases outside the gene matches: 4.

The V gene is TRBV6-2 or TRBV6-3, the J gene TRBJ2-2, with 9 bases fitting TRBD1. Unmatched junction bases numbered 2, after V lost 6 bases and J lost 3 bases. The CDR3 loop spans 14 amino acids. Germline CDR1 is MNHEY and CDR2 is SVGEGT. Written as DNA, the CDR3 is TGTGCCAGCAGCCGGACAGGGGACACCGGGGAGCTGTTTTTT. Amino acid sequence: CASSRTGDTGELFF.

The chain combines TRBV10-2 with TRBJ2-3; D is uncertain. The CDR3 has 15 residues. The germline gives CDR1 WSHSY, CDR2 SAAADI. The V and J ends lost 5 bases and 6 bases respectively, with 18 bases between them. In nucleotides, the CDR3 is TGCGCCAGCAGTTTTGGGCCCCCAGGATTGGATACGCAGTATTTT. This encodes CASSFGPPGLDTQYF.

The chain couples TRBV5-1 to TRBJ2-2; perhaps TRBD1 as D (5 bases). This CDR3 is 16 amino acids long. The V and J ends lost 1 base and 1 base respectively, with 11 bases between them. Looked up from germline, CDR1 is SGHRS and CDR2 is YFSETQ. CDR3 bases: TGCGCCAGCAGCTTGTCACCGGACATGAACACCGGGGAGCTGTTTTTT. Its protein is CASSLSPDMNTGELFF. Filled out from reference TRBV5-1 and TRBJ2-2, the complete variable domain reads KAGVTQTPRYLIKTRGQQVTLSCSPISGHRSVSWYQQTPGQGLQFLFEYFSETQRNKGNFPGRFSGRQFSNSRSEMNVSTLELGDSALYLCASSLSPDMNTGELFFGEGSRLTVL.

A single count supports this clone. The chain carries TRBV7-8 and TRBJ2-5, with 8 nucleotides matching TRBD1. Germline V gene sequence: CDR1 SGHVS, CDR2 FQNEAQ. The CDR3 runs 14 residues. Germline trimming cut 1 base from V and 9 bases from J; bases unmatched to any gene: 7. CDR3 coding DNA: TGTGCCAGCAGCTTAGTTTCAGGGGGCAAGTCCCAGTACTTC. Translating it yields CASSLVSGGKSQYF.

This clone was seen just once. The chain combines TRBV18 with TRBJ1-1; D ambiguous. Trimming removed 2 bases at V and 8 bases at J, with 12 bases between. The CDR3 loop spans 13 amino acids. Germline V CDR1 and CDR2: KGHSH, LQKENI. CDR3 sequence (DNA): TGTGCCAGCTCACCATCTTTAGACCCCGAAGCTTTCTTT. Encoded protein: CASSPSLDPEAFF.

The chain carries TRBV19 and TRBJ2-7; 10 bases map to TRBD1. CDR1 is LNHDA, CDR2 SQIVND, per germline (reference sequence). Losses at the gene ends were 9 bases for V and 3 bases for J; bases not matched to a gene: 5. The CDR3 consists of 13 residues. CDR3 protein: CASRRDRGYEQYF. The CDR3 nucleotides are TGTGCCAGCCGACGGGACAGGGGCTACGAGCAGTACTTC.

The rearrangement links TRBV9 to TRBJ2-2; D ambiguous. CDR3 length: 12 amino acids. Germline V gives CDR1 SGDLS, CDR2 YYNGEE. With 1 base removed from V and 7 bases from J, the gap between germline ends came to 5 bases. The CDR3 loop is CASSVFGGELFF. The CDR3, as DNA: TGTGCCAGCAGCGTATTTGGCGGGGAGCTGTTTTTT.

The V and J genes are TRBV28 and TRBJ1-1, with 10 bases that match TRBD1. Trimming removed 10 bases from V and 6 bases from J; junction bases left unmatched: 14. The germline V gene has CDR1 MDHEN and CDR2 SYDVKM. This CDR3 contains 15 residues. The CDR3 region is CATRDRGGKGPEAFF. CDR3 coding DNA: TGTGCCACCCGGGACAGGGGAGGGAAAGGCCCTGAAGCTTTCTTT.

CDR3 sequence: CASSSGTRYEQFF. The CDR3 DNA sequence: TGTGCCAGCAGTTCCGGGACTCGGTATGAGCAGTTCTTC. The chain has TRBV6-5 and TRBJ2-1; possible D gene TRBD2, 6 bases. This CDR3 comprises 13 residues. With 4 bases removed from V and 8 bases from J, the gap between germline ends came to 12 bases. Germline lookup yields CDR1 MNHEY and CDR2 SVGAGI.